The T cell receptor beta chain described here comes from a study of CD8 T cells in Susac syndrome. The wider study: Sequenced Susac syndrome patients included 5 or 6 with active disease and 8 or 9 who were in remission. Study-level findings and limits: Susac syndrome CD8+ repertoires were clonally expanded, most strongly in CD8+ TEMRA cells. Within total CD8+ repertoires, roughly 17 Susac-specific public clones were found, and within CD8+ TEMRA repertoires, several.

It was with random hexamers that 0.5 to 1 ug RNA was reverse transcribed. TCRdb itself ran the immunoSEQ multiplex PCR reads through MiXCR, one entry per CDR3 protein. Of roughly 130,000 distinct CDR3 sequences listed, 90% to 95% are singletons. Turning to this clonotype: Antigen: not known.

The CDR3 covers 18 residues. Germline assignment: CDR1 SGHAT and CDR2 FQNNGV. V lost 3 bases to trimming and J lost 5 bases, with 26 bases between them. The material sequenced was CD8+ T cells from PBMCs. The rearrangement links TRBV11-2 to TRBJ2-7; D perhaps matches TRBD2 (10 bases). This clonotype was sampled from a human donor with Susac syndrome. CDR3 DNA: TGTGCCAGCAGCTTCCTAGCGGGGGAGGGACAGGGTCCAGACGAGCAGTACTTC. The encoded protein is CASSFLAGEGQGPDEQYF.